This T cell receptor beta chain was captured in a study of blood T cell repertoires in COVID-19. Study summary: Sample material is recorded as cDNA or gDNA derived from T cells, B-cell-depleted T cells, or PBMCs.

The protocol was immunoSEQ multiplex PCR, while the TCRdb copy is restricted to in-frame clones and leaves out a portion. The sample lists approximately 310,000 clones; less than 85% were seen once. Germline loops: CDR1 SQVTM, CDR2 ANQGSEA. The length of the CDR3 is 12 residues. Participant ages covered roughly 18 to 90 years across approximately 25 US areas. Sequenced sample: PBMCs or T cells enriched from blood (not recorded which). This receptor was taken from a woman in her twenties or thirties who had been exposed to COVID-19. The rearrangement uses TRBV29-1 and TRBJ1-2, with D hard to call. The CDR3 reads CQVDTGFYGYTF. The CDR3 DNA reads TGCCAAGTTGATACCGGTTTTTATGGCTACACCTTC.